The clone carrying this T cell receptor beta chain occurred many times. The target antigen is unknown. The table came from immunoSEQ multiplex PCR; TCRdb's copy has only in-frame clones and leaves some out. The table includes around 24,000 clones, approximately 67% detected once. This record comes from a study of PD-1 blockade in classical Hodgkin lymphoma. V lost 10 bases and J 5 bases, leaving 17 bases between the germline ends. The CDR3 totals 13 residues. Per germline, CDR1 SGHTA and CDR2 FQGNSA. Every patient relapsed after autologous stem cell transplantation, and brentuximab vedotin exposure varied. General study results and limits: Why repertoires differed is undefined; disease activity or prior therapy possibly contributed. Significantly greater TCR diversity emerged by C4D1 in CD4+ cells but not CD8+ cells. Exclusion applied to patients who initiated nivolumab less than 1 year following ASCT.

This sample comprised peripheral blood mononuclear cells (PBMCs), obtained before the second cycle of nivolumab. This TCR was sampled from a human donor with classical Hodgkin lymphoma. V gene TRBV7-2 combines with J gene TRBJ1-1; D is unclear. The CDR3 DNA follows: TGTGCCACCCCCGTGAGCTCGGGGACTGAAGCTTTCTTT. This codes for CATPVSSGTEAFF.